Below, 18 T cell receptor beta chains from the same sample are listed, as sequenced in a study of T-cell reconstitution after alpha-beta-depleted transplantation in children. Unique molecular identifiers featured in how the TCRbeta library was prepared. TCRdb reanalysed the PCR reads using MiXCR and keeps one entry per CDR3 protein. In the table there are 90,000 to 100,000 distinct CDR3 sequences, less than 25% of which are singletons. Specimen: PBMCs, collected before TCRalphabeta/CD19-depleted stem cell transplant. The receptor set was obtained from a boy under 10 years old with acute lymphoblastic leukemia, due to receive a stem cell transplant.

This clonotype has at least ten counts. The chain has TRBV29-1 and TRBJ2-1; tentative D call: TRBD2 (5 bases). Germline CDR1 and CDR2: SQVTM and ANQGSEA. V was trimmed by 1 base and J by 10 bases, leaving 11 bases between them. The CDR3 has 12 residues. This chain's CDR3 is CSVEGRGGEQFF. The CDR3 nucleotides are TGCAGCGTTGAAGGACGGGGTGGGGAGCAGTTCTTC.

The chain links TRBV14 to TRBJ2-5; possible D gene TRBD1, 5 bases. Germline V CDR1 and CDR2: SGHDN, FVKESK. The ends were cut back, 3 bases at V and 5 bases at J, with 7 bases in the middle. CDR3 size: 12 residues. The CDR3 DNA reads as TGTGCCAGCAGCCAGGGGCCGGAGACCCAGTACTTC. This codes for CASSQGPETQYF. The variable domain in full, with the rest retrieved from reference TRBV14 and TRBJ2-5, is EAGVTQFPSHSVIEKGQTVTLRCDPISGHDNLYWYRRVMGKEIKFLLHFVKESKQDESGMPNNRFLAERTGGTYSTLKVQPAELEDSGVYFCASSQGPETQYFGPGTRLLVL.

This clonotype occurred a few times. Here the CDR3 reads CASSLGARDTQYF. CDR3 DNA sequence: TGTGCCAGCAGCTTGGGGGCACGGGATACGCAGTATTTT. The chain employs TRBV5-5 and TRBJ2-3, with D unclear. Between the trimmed V and J ends, which lost 0 bases and 6 bases, there was a span of 8 bases. The germline CDR1 and CDR2 sequences are SGHKS and YYEKEE (reference sequence). The CDR3 has 13 amino acids. Combining the CDR3 with reference TRBV5-5 and TRBJ2-3 gives the whole variable domain DAGVTQSPTHLIKTRGQQVTLRCSPISGHKSVSWYQQVLGQGPQFIFQYYEKEERGRGNFPDRFSARQFPNYSSELNVNALLLGDSALYLCASSLGARDTQYFGPGTRLTVL.

The chain links TRBV6-4 to TRBJ2-1; D might be TRBD2 (7 bases). Germline lookup yields CDR1 MRHNA and CDR2 SNTAGT. Trimming took off 4 bases at V and 8 bases at J, with 18 bases between the two ends. This CDR3 has 15 amino acids. In nucleotides, the CDR3 is TGTGCCAGCAGTGTGGAAGCGGAGGGGGGGGATGAGCAGTTCTTC. Its translation is CASSVEAEGGDEQFF.

J is TRBJ1-4 and V is TRBV12-3 or TRBV12-4, with no clear D. The CDR3 is 16 amino acids. Trimming took 5 bases from V and 2 from J, leaving 15 bases between them. CDR3 protein: CASSRREGATNEKLFF. CDR3 coding DNA: TGTGCCAGCAGTCGTCGAGAGGGAGCGACTAATGAAAAACTGTTTTTT.

This clonotype was picked up a small number of times. This sequence joins TRBV28 and TRBJ2-1, with D hard to call. Trimming removed 5 bases from V and 4 bases from J, with 12 bases in between. Germline V gives CDR1 MDHEN, CDR2 SYDVKM. The CDR3 consists of 14 residues. The CDR3 bases are TGTGCCAGCAGTCCGCGCGCCCAATACAATGAGCAGTTCTTC. Amino acids: CASSPRAQYNEQFF.

This chain joins TRBV6-4 and TRBJ1-1; D is perhaps TRBD1 (5 bases). The CDR3 has 13 residues. Germline values: CDR1 MRHNA, CDR2 SNTAGT. The V end was cut by 2 bases, the J end by 2 bases, with 6 bases between. The CDR3: CASSDRDNTEAFF. The CDR3 DNA follows: TGTGCCAGCAGTGACCGGGACAACACTGAAGCTTTCTTT.

J is TRBJ1-5 and V is TRBV7-2, with D tentatively TRBD1 (6 bases). This CDR3 comprises 14 residues. V dropped 5 bases and J dropped 2 bases, with 10 bases sitting between them. Germline lookup yields CDR1 SGHTA and CDR2 FQGNSA. CDR3 sequence reads: CASSLKGGNQPQHF. DNA for the CDR3: TGTGCCAGCAGCCTCAAGGGGGGCAATCAGCCCCAGCATTTT.

In its sample, this clonotype was seen a few times. V gene TRBV5-6 combines with J gene TRBJ1-2; TRBD1 agrees at 8 bases. The CDR3 totals 15 residues. CDR1 is SGHDT and CDR2 is YYEEEE in the germline V gene. The junction had 8 bases not matched to a gene; V was cut back by 4 bases and J by 3 bases. The CDR3 DNA is TGTGCCAGCAGCCCGGAGGCAGGGGGCGACTATGGCTACACCTTC. This gives the protein CASSPEAGGDYGYTF.

The rearrangement uses TRBV6-1 and TRBJ2-1; tentative D call: TRBD2 (6 bases). V was clipped by 8 bases and J by 0 bases, with 11 bases between them. The germline gives CDR1 MNHNS, CDR2 SASEGT. The length of the CDR3 is 14 residues. CDR3: CASERASSYNEQFF. Here the CDR3 DNA reads TGTGCCAGCGAGCGGGCCAGCTCCTACAATGAGCAGTTCTTC.

The chain couples TRBV29-1 to TRBJ1-1; D is unclear. V was trimmed by 0 bases and J by 0 bases, leaving 5 bases between them. The germline CDR1 and CDR2 sequences are SQVTM and ANQGSEA. This CDR3 has 13 residues. The CDR3 here is CSVEEQVNTEAFF. CDR3 in DNA: TGCAGCGTTGAAGAGCAGGTGAACACTGAAGCTTTCTTT.

V is TRBV20-1 and J is TRBJ2-3; 7 bases align to TRBD2. CDR1 DFQATT and CDR2 SNEGSKA come from the germline V gene (reference sequence). The V segment lost 7 bases and the J segment 4 bases; nucleotides outside the gene matches: 17. The CDR3 is 16 residues long. CDR3 coding DNA: TGCAGTGACCTTCCCGGGGCGGGAGTAGTGTCAGATACGCAGTATTTT. Protein: CSDLPGAGVVSDTQYF.

The chain employs TRBV4-1 and TRBJ2-6; D gene unclear. Trimming left V 4 bases short and J 9 bases short, with 10 bases between. The germline CDR1 and CDR2 sequences are MGHRA and YSYEKL. This CDR3 spans 13 amino acids. The CDR3 coding sequence is TGCGCCAGCAGCCTCGGGCCCTTCAACGTCCTGACTTTC. Its protein product is CASSLGPFNVLTF.

In its sample, this clonotype was seen a few times. The chain combines TRBV15 with TRBJ2-5, with TRBD1 as a possible D gene (5 bases). CDR1 LNHNV and CDR2 YYDKDF come from the germline V gene (reference sequence). The ends were cut back, 0 bases at V and 3 bases at J, with 11 bases in the middle. This CDR3 is built from 15 residues. CDR3 in amino acids: CATSRDLGVEETQYF. The CDR3 DNA reads TGTGCCACCAGCAGAGACCTAGGGGTCGAAGAGACCCAGTACTTC.

As concerns this clonotype: Its ends do not fully match the called genes, so a read error is possible. The chain is built from TRBV20-1 and TRBJ2-5; weak D call: TRBD2 (5 bases). This CDR3 has 12 amino acids. The germline V gene encodes CDR1 DFQATT and CDR2 SNEGSKA (reference sequence). The DNA of the CDR3 is TGCAGTGCCTGGGGAGATGGGGAGACCCAGTCCTTC. Translating gives CSAWGDGETQSF.

The chain joins TRBV5-4 to TRBJ1-5; D is ambiguous. From germline, CDR1 is SGHNT and CDR2 YYREEE (reference sequence). Trimming removed 4 bases from V and 3 bases from J, with 5 bases in between. The CDR3 length is 12 residues. DNA of the CDR3: TGTGCCAGCAGCACCGACAATCAGCCCCAGCATTTT. Translated, it gives CASSTDNQPQHF.

Only a few counts were recorded for this clonotype. The rearrangement uses TRBV7-2 and TRBJ2-5; 8 bases map to TRBD2. With V trimmed by 3 bases and J by 4 bases, 13 bases remained unmatched. The CDR3 totals 17 residues. Germline V gene data show CDR1 as SGHTA and CDR2 as FQGNSA. The CDR3 here is CASSFGVSGLAGETQYF. In DNA form, the CDR3 reads TGTGCCAGCAGCTTTGGGGTGTCGGGTCTAGCGGGAGAGACCCAGTACTTC.

The genes are TRBV28 and TRBJ1-5; no definite D call. The CDR3 has 15 amino acids. Trimming took 6 bases from V and 1 from J, leaving 13 bases between them. Germline loops: CDR1 MDHEN, CDR2 SYDVKM. CDR3 DNA: TGTGCCAGCAGCCTTCGGTCGGGGAGCAATCAGCCCCAGCATTTT. Encoded protein: CASSLRSGSNQPQHF.